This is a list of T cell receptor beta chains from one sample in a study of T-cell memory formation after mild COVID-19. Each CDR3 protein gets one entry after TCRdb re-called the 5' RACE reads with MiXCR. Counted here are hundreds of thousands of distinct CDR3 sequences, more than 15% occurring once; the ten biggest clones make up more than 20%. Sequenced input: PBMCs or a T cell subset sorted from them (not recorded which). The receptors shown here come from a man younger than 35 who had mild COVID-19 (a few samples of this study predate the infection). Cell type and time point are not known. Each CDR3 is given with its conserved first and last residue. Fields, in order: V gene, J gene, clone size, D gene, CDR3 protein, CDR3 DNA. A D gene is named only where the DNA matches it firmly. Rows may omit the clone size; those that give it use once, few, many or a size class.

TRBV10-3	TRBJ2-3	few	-	CAISEAVGPDTQYF	TGTGCCATCAGTGAGGCGGTGGGCCCAGATACGCAGTATTTT
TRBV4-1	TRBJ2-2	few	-	CASSQEGAGPSRELFF	TGCGCCAGCAGCCAAGAGGGGGCGGGGCCCAGCCGGGAGCTGTTTTTT
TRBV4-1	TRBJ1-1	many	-	CASSRGGLRAEAFF	TGCGCCAGCAGCCGAGGAGGGCTTAGGGCTGAAGCTTTCTTT
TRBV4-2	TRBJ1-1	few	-	CASSHVSLMNTEAFF	TGTGCCAGCAGCCACGTGTCCCTGATGAACACTGAAGCTTTCTTT
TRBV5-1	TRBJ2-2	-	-	CASSPRTDTGELFF	TGCGCCAGCAGCCCGAGGACAGACACCGGGGAGCTGTTTTTT
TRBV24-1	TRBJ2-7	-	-	CATSVSEQYF	TGTGCCACCAGTGTGTCCGAGCAGTACTTC
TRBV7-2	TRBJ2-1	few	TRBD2	CASSHGTSGVDEQFF	TGTGCCAGCAGTCACGGGACTAGCGGGGTAGATGAGCAGTTCTTC
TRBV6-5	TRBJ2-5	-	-	CASTSQRAQETQYF	TGTGCCAGCACCTCCCAGAGGGCCCAAGAGACCCAGTACTTC
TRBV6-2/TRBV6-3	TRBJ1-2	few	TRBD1	CASTDRDNYGYTF	TGTGCCAGCACGGACAGGGATAACTATGGCTACACCTTC
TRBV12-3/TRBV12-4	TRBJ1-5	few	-	CASSLVAGNQPQHF	TGTGCCAGCAGTTTAGTAGCAGGGAATCAGCCCCAGCATTTT
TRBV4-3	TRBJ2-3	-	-	CASSMGTDTQYF	TGCGCCAGCAGCATGGGCACAGATACGCAGTATTTT
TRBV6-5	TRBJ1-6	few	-	CASSYSNQGNSPLHF	TGTGCCAGCAGTTACTCGAACCAGGGTAATTCACCCCTCCACTTT
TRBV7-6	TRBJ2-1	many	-	CASSLASRYDEQFF	TGTGCCAGCAGCTTAGCGTCCCGGTATGATGAGCAGTTCTTC
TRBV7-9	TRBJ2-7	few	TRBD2	CASSSSGGANSYEQYF	TGTGCCAGCAGCTCTTCCGGGGGGGCCAATTCCTACGAGCAGTACTTC
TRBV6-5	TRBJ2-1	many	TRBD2	CASSYSAGGPANEQFF	TGTGCCAGCAGTTACTCCGCGGGGGGGCCCGCAAATGAGCAGTTCTTC
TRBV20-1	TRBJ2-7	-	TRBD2	CSASPDTSGGSYEQYF	TGCAGTGCTAGCCCGGATACTAGCGGGGGCTCCTACGAGCAGTACTTC
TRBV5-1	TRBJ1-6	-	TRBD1	CASSPRTGRPLHF	TGCGCCAGCAGCCCACGGACAGGGAGGCCCCTCCACTTT
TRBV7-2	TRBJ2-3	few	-	CASSSGAWPDTQYF	TGTGCCAGCAGCTCGGGGGCCTGGCCAGATACGCAGTATTTT
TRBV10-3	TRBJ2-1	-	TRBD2	CAISGTSGGPRDNEQFF	TGTGCCATCAGTGGGACTAGCGGGGGCCCAAGGGACAATGAGCAGTTCTTC
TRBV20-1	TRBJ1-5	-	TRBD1	CSARDLGTGGQPQHF	TGCAGTGCTAGAGATCTCGGGACAGGGGGGCAGCCCCAGCATTTT
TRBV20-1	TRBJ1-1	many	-	CSARDYTEAFF	TGCAGTGCTAGAGATTACACTGAAGCTTTCTTT
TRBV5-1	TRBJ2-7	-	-	CASSPDGSGEQYF	TGCGCCAGCAGCCCGGACGGATCGGGGGAGCAGTACTTC
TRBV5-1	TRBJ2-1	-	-	CASGARSSYNEQFF	TGCGCCAGCGGGGCTAGGAGCTCCTACAATGAGCAGTTCTTC
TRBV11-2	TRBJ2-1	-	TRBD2	CASSLGGLAGLNEQFF	TGTGCCAGCAGCTTAGGAGGGCTAGCGGGGCTTAATGAGCAGTTCTTC
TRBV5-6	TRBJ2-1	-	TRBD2	CASSFAGAGDPSYNEQFF	TGTGCCAGCAGCTTCGCGGGAGCGGGGGACCCCTCCTACAATGAGCAGTTCTTC
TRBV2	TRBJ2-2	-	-	CASREGRGGELFF	TGTGCCAGCAGAGAAGGTCGGGGCGGGGAGCTGTTTTTT
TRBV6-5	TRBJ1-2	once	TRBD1	CASSHGQGIYGYTF	TGTGCCAGCAGCCACGGACAGGGAATCTATGGCTACACCTTC
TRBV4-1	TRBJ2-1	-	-	CASSQEPGRSFWEQFF	TGCGCCAGCAGCCAAGAGCCGGGACGGTCCTTTTGGGAGCAGTTCTTC
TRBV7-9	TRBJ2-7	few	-	CASSLGTFYEQYF	TGTGCCAGCAGCTTAGGAACCTTCTACGAGCAGTACTTC
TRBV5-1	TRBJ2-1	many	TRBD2	CASSLGGSYNEQFF	TGTGCCAGCAGCTTGGGCGGGAGCTACAATGAGCAGTTCTTC
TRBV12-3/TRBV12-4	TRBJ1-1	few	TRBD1	CASSRPNQGAEAFF	TGTGCCAGCAGCCGGCCGAACCAGGGGGCTGAAGCTTTCTTT
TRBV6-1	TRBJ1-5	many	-	CASSDATIRSTQAQPQHF	TGTGCCAGCAGTGATGCAACCATTCGGTCGACCCAGGCTCAGCCCCAGCATTTT